This TCR beta chain stems from a study of Graves' ophthalmopathy and Graves' hyperthyroidism. This clonotype was observed at least ten times. Its target is unknown. CAS ≥3, NOSPECS ≥4, moderate-to-severe activity and duration under 3 months marked donors with ophthalmopathy. PBMCs were density-gradient isolated from roughly 10 ml fresh blood. The TCR beta CDR3 regions underwent amplification from RNA transcripts. The workflow started with a first-round RT-PCR run with HTBI primers and then moved on to a second-round multiplex PCR. TCRdb independently ran MiXCR on the multiplex PCR reads; one entry per CDR3 protein. The sample includes about 740,000 distinct CDR3 sequences, 40% seen only once; the top ten take approximately 43%. Unmatched junction bases numbered 13, after V lost 10 bases and J lost 5 bases. CDR1 is ENHRY and CDR2 is SYGVKD in the germline V gene. CDR3 length: 16 residues. Findings and limits, study-wide: For separating ophthalmopathy from stable hyperthyroidism, a 13-signature model gave approximately 90% sensitivity and roughly 79% specificity.

Specimen: peripheral blood. V and J are TRBV10-3 and TRBJ2-5, with 13 bases that match TRBD2. This receptor was obtained from an adult man with Graves' ophthalmopathy. The CDR3 DNA is TGTGCCAGACGGACTAGCGGGAGATGTTGGGAGGAGACCCAGTACTTC. It is translated as CARRTSGRCWEETQYF.